These 23 T cell receptor beta chains came from one sample sequenced in a study of blood T cell repertoires in COVID-19. Profiling relied on immunoSEQ multiplex PCR, and the TCRdb table lists in-frame clones only, not all of them. The sample shows about 300,000 clones, 85% to 90% of them seen only once. The material sequenced was peripheral blood. These receptors were collected from a man in his 70s with acute or convalescent COVID-19.

This chain connects TRBV5-1 to TRBJ2-2; weak D call: TRBD1 (5 bases). From germline, CDR1 is SGHRS and CDR2 YFSETQ. V was shortened by 1 base and J by 2 bases, with 12 bases between the two germline ends. The CDR3 runs 16 residues. The CDR3 reads CASSLFGAGNTGELFF. CDR3 nucleotide sequence: TGCGCCAGCAGCTTGTTTGGGGCCGGAAACACCGGGGAGCTGTTTTTT. The full variable domain, its missing parts supplied by reference TRBV5-1 and TRBJ2-2, is KAGVTQTPRYLIKTRGQQVTLSCSPISGHRSVSWYQQTPGQGLQFLFEYFSETQRNKGNFPGRFSGRQFSNSRSEMNVSTLELGDSALYLCASSLFGAGNTGELFFGEGSRLTVL.

The chain couples TRBV11-3 to TRBJ1-1; 8 nucleotides align to TRBD1. Germline V lookup: CDR1 SGHNT, CDR2 YENEEA. V was pared by 5 bases and J by 3 bases, with 2 bases of the junction left unmatched. The CDR3 runs 13 residues. The CDR3 loop reads CASSAQGDTEAFF. The CDR3 DNA reads TGTGCCAGCAGCGCACAGGGGGACACTGAAGCTTTCTTT.

This chain connects TRBV7-9 to TRBJ2-7; 8 bases are shared with TRBD2. Unmatched junction bases numbered 15, after V lost 5 bases and J lost 0 bases. This CDR3 comprises 18 residues. Germline lookup yields CDR1 SEHNR and CDR2 FQNEAQ (reference sequence). CDR3 DNA sequence: TGTGCCAGCAGCCCCGGAGTAGCGGGGTCTCCTAGCTCCTACGAGCAGTACTTC. It is translated as CASSPGVAGSPSSYEQYF.

The chain has TRBV7-8 and TRBJ1-2; D is unresolved. CDR3 length equals 13 residues. Germline loops: CDR1 SGHVS, CDR2 FQNEAQ. Trimming removed 3 bases at V and 1 base at J, with 6 bases between. The CDR3 region has the DNA TGTGCCAGCAGCTTCAGGATTAACTATGGCTACACCTTC. Its translation: CASSFRINYGYTF. The whole variable domain, remainder taken from reference TRBV7-8 and TRBJ1-2, is GAGVSQSPRYKVAKRGQDVALRCDPISGHVSLFWYQQALGQGPEFLTYFQNEAQLDKSGLPSDRFFAERPEGSVSTLKIQRTQQEDSAVYLCASSFRINYGYTFGSGTRLTVV.

V usage is TRBV6-2 or TRBV6-3 and J usage is TRBJ2-2; 8 nucleotides match TRBD2. Germline CDR1 MNHEY, CDR2 SVGEGT. The CDR3 has 14 residues. The ends lost 5 bases at V and 7 bases at J; junction bases unmatched: 6. Here the CDR3 reads CASSPLAGYGELFF. In DNA, the CDR3 is TGTGCCAGCAGTCCCCTAGCGGGCTACGGGGAGCTGTTTTTT.

This sequence joins TRBV30 and TRBJ2-2; a possible D gene is TRBD1 (6 bases). Germline V gene sequence: CDR1 GTSNPN, CDR2 SVGIG (reference sequence). This CDR3 has 16 amino acids. Between the trimmed V and J ends, which lost 2 bases and 1 base, there was a span of 14 bases. Written as DNA, the CDR3 is TGTGCCTGGAGTCCACTGGGACACATGAACACCGGGGAGCTGTTTTTT. It codes for CAWSPLGHMNTGELFF.

This clone was recorded once. This chain uses TRBV24-1 with TRBJ2-1; 8 bases fit TRBD1. Germline lookup yields CDR1 KGHDR and CDR2 SFDVKD. The CDR3 spans 15 residues. J was trimmed by 7 bases and V by 4 bases; bases with no gene match: 8. The CDR3 loop is CATSDTITGGNEQFF. CDR3 nucleotide sequence: TGTGCCACCAGTGACACAATAACAGGGGGTAATGAGCAGTTCTTC.

CDR3 in amino acids: CASSLIPGGSYNEQFF. The CDR3 coding sequence is TGTGCCAGCAGCTTAATCCCAGGGGGATCCTACAATGAGCAGTTCTTC. The chain employs TRBV7-3 and TRBJ2-1; TRBD1 agrees at 7 bases. The germline CDR1 and CDR2 sequences are SGHTA and FQGTGA. This CDR3 contains 16 residues. J lost 1 base, V lost 1 base, and 4 bases had no gene match.

This chain joins TRBV3-1 (or the pseudogene TRBV3-2) and TRBJ2-7, with 7 positions matching TRBD2. This CDR3 spans 15 amino acids. V lost 8 bases and J lost 4; bases outside the gene matches: 14. The germline gives CDR1 LGHDT, CDR2 YNNKEL (reference sequence). CDR3 sequence (DNA): TGTGCCAGCGCGCTAGGCCGGGACTACGGGTACGAGCAGTACTTC. Its translation: CASALGRDYGYEQYF.

The chain uses TRBV6-1 and TRBJ2-3, with 7 bases that match TRBD2. The CDR3 runs 17 residues. V lost 2 bases to trimming and J lost 1 base; unmatched junction nucleotides: 9. Germline V gene data show CDR1 as MNHNS and CDR2 as SASEGT. The CDR3 spells CASSELSGTTGTDTQYF. The CDR3, as DNA: TGTGCCAGCAGTGAATTATCGGGGACTACCGGCACAGATACGCAGTATTTT.

The rearrangement joins TRBV7-6 to TRBJ2-7; TRBD1 matches 9 bases. CDR1 is SGHVS, CDR2 FNYEAQ, per germline. The CDR3 runs to 15 residues. V dropped 2 bases and J dropped 5; count of bases not matched to a gene: 7. CDR3 sequence reads: CASSLTGTGNHEQYF. CDR3 nucleotides: TGTGCCAGCAGCTTAACCGGGACAGGGAACCACGAGCAGTACTTC.

The chain has TRBV4-3 and TRBJ1-1; unclear D gene. The germline V gene has CDR1 LGHNA and CDR2 YSLEER. Trimming cost V 1 base and J 1 base, with 7 bases left between them. CDR3 length: 14 amino acids. CDR3 protein: CASSQGGRNTEAFF. The CDR3 nucleotides read TGCGCCAGCAGCCAAGGTGGGAGGAACACTGAAGCTTTCTTT.

The chain has TRBV28 and TRBJ2-2; D call uncertain. Germline V gene lookup returns CDR1 MDHEN and CDR2 SYDVKM. This CDR3 region has 14 residues. Trimming left V 8 bases short and J 1 base short, with 11 bases between. CDR3 region: CASRLLLNTGELFF. CDR3 nucleotide sequence: TGTGCCAGCCGATTACTCCTGAACACCGGGGAGCTGTTTTTT.

The rearrangement uses TRBV3-1 (or the pseudogene TRBV3-2) and TRBJ2-2, with D possibly matching TRBD2 (5 bases). The CDR3 runs to 13 residues. V was cut by 8 bases and J by 10 bases, with 17 bases left in between. In germline, CDR1 is LGHDT, CDR2 YNNKEL (reference sequence). For the CDR3, the DNA is TGTGCCAGCTCGGGGTCAGACGGGGTGGAGCTGTTTTTT. Translating gives CASSGSDGVELFF.

The CDR3 sequence: CASMGQEGKNIQYF. Written as DNA, the CDR3 is TGCGCCAGCATGGGTCAGGAAGGCAAAAACATTCAGTACTTC. The V and J genes are TRBV10-1 and TRBJ2-4; D uncertain. Trimming left V 7 bases short and J 3 bases short, with 13 bases between. Germline V gene lookup returns CDR1 WNHNN and CDR2 SYGVQD (reference sequence). The CDR3 is 14 residues long.

This chain uses TRBV5-1 with TRBJ1-3, with 8 bases identical to TRBD1. The CDR3 has 15 residues. The V gene's germline CDR1 is SGHRS and CDR2 YFSETQ. The V segment lost 0 bases and the J segment 4 bases; nucleotides outside the gene matches: 3. Here the CDR3 reads CASSLGRGQGNTIYF. The DNA of the CDR3 is TGCGCCAGCAGCTTGGGCAGGGGGCAGGGAAACACCATATATTTT. The full variable domain, its missing parts supplied by reference TRBV5-1 and TRBJ1-3, is KAGVTQTPRYLIKTRGQQVTLSCSPISGHRSVSWYQQTPGQGLQFLFEYFSETQRNKGNFPGRFSGRQFSNSRSEMNVSTLELGDSALYLCASSLGRGQGNTIYFGEGSWLTVV.

The chain has TRBV29-1 and TRBJ1-2; D perhaps matches TRBD1 (5 bases). The V and J ends lost 7 bases and 4 bases respectively, with 16 bases between them. The CDR3 totals 13 residues. Germline V gene lookup returns CDR1 SQVTM and CDR2 ANQGSEA. CDR3 nucleotide sequence: TGCAGCGCTGACGGGCAGGGCGGCTATGGCTACACCTTC. Translating gives CSADGQGGYGYTF. The full variable domain, completed using reference TRBV29-1 and TRBJ1-2, is SAVISQKPSRDICQRGTSLTIQCQVDSQVTMMFWYRQQPGQSLTLIATANQGSEATYESGFVIDKFPISRPNLTFSTLTVSNMSPEDSSIYLCSADGQGGYGYTFGSGTRLTVV.

J is TRBJ1-6 and V is TRBV6-1, with no clear D. The V end was cut by 1 base, the J end by 0 bases, with 10 bases between. Germline loops: CDR1 MNHNS, CDR2 SASEGT. The CDR3 extends over 17 amino acids. CDR3 DNA: TGTGCCAGCAGTGAAGTTCGGTCGAGCTCCTATAATTCACCCCTCCACTTT. It translates to CASSEVRSSSYNSPLHF.

The gene calls are TRBV5-8 and TRBJ1-4; 9 bases line up with TRBD1. With 1 base clipped from V and 6 bases from J, the junction kept 10 bases outside the gene matches. This CDR3 is built from 17 residues. CDR1 and CDR2 (germline): SGHTS, YDEGEE. The CDR3 DNA sequence: TGTGCCAGCAGCTTGCCCCGGGGACAGGGTGAAGATGAAAAACTGTTTTTT. The encoded protein is CASSLPRGQGEDEKLFF.

The CDR3 nucleotides read TGTGCCAGCAGCCGCTGGGGGGGGGAAGCTTTCTTT. Translated: CASSRWGGEAFF. This chain links TRBV27 with TRBJ1-1, with D maybe TRBD1 (5 bases). The germline V and J ends were trimmed by 6 bases and 8 bases, with 13 bases remaining between them. This CDR3 contains 12 residues. Per germline, CDR1 MNHEY and CDR2 SMNVEV (reference sequence).

The chain combines TRBV29-1 with TRBJ2-1, with a possible D match to TRBD1 (6 bases). V lost 5 bases and J lost 3, with 11 bases in between. This CDR3 spans 13 amino acids. Germline V gene data show CDR1 as SQVTM and CDR2 as ANQGSEA. CDR3: CSVRARGYNEQFF. CDR3 in DNA: TGCAGCGTTAGGGCCAGGGGCTACAATGAGCAGTTCTTC.

V gene TRBV2 combines with J gene TRBJ2-5, with a possible D match to TRBD1 (6 bases). This CDR3 is built from 11 residues. With 7 bases removed from V and 5 bases from J, the gap between germline ends came to 8 bases. Per the germline V gene, CDR1 is SNHLY and CDR2 is FYNNEI. CDR3 sequence reads: CASTGAETQYF. The CDR3 DNA is TGTGCCAGCACAGGGGCTGAGACCCAGTACTTC.

The chain recombines TRBV6-5 with TRBJ2-2, with 9 positions matching TRBD2. V shed 2 bases, J shed 7 bases, and the junction held 8 bases outside the gene matches. The CDR3 spans 16 residues. Looked up from germline, CDR1 is MNHEY and CDR2 is SVGAGI. The CDR3, as DNA: TGTGCCAGCAGTTACCTGGGACTAGCCGGTAGCGGGGAGCTGTTTTTT. Amino acid sequence: CASSYLGLAGSGELFF.